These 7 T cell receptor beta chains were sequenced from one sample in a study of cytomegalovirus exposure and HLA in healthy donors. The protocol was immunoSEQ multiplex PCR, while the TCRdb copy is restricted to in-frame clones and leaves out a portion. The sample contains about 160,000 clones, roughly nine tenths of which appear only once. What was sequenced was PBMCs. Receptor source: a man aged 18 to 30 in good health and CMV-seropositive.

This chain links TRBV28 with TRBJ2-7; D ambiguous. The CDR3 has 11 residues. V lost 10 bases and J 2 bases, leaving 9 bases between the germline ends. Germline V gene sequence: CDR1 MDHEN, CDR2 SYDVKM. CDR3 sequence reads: CATPPTYEQYF. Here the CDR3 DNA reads TGTGCCACCCCCCCCACCTACGAGCAGTACTTC.

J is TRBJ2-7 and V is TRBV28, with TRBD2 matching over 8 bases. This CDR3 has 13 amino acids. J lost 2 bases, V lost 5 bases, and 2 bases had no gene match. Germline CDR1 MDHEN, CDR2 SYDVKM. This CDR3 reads CASSPGGAYEQYF. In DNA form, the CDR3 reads TGTGCCAGCAGTCCGGGGGGGGCCTACGAGCAGTACTTC.

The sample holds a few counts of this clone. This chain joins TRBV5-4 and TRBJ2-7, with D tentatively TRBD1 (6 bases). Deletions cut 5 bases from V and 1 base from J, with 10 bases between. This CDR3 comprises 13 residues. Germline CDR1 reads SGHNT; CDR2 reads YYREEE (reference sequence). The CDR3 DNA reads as TGTGCCAGCAGTCCACAGGGATCCTACGAGCAGTACTTC. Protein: CASSPQGSYEQYF. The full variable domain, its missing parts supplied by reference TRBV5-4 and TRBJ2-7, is ETGVTQSPTHLIKTRGQQVTLRCSSQSGHNTVSWYQQALGQGPQFIFQYYREEENGRGNFPPRFSGLQFPNYSSELNVNALELDDSALYLCASSPQGSYEQYFGPGTRLTVT.

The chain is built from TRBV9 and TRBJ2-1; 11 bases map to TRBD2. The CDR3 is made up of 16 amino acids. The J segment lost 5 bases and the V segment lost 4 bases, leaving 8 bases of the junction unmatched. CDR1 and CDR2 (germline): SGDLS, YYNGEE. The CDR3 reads CASSMGTSGKDNEQFF. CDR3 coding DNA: TGTGCCAGCAGCATGGGGACTAGCGGAAAAGACAATGAGCAGTTCTTC.

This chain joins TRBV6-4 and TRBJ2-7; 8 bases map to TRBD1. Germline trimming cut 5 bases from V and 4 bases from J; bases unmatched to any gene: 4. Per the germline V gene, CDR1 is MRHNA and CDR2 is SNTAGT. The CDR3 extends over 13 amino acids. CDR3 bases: TGTGCCAGCAGTTGGACAGGGTTATACGAGCAGTACTTC. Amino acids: CASSWTGLYEQYF.

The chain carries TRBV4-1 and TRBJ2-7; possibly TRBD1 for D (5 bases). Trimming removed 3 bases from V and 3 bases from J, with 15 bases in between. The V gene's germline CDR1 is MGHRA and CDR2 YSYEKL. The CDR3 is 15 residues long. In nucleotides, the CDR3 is TGCGCCAGCAGCCAGCCGCCCAGTGGACACTACGAGCAGTACTTC. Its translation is CASSQPPSGHYEQYF.

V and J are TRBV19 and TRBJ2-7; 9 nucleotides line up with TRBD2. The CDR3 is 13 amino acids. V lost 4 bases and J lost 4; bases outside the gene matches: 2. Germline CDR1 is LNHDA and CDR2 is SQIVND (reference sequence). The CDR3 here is CASSRGLAYEQYF. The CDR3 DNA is TGTGCCAGTAGTAGGGGACTAGCATACGAGCAGTACTTC.